This T cell receptor (beta chain) was identified during a study of T-cell reconstitution after alpha-beta-depleted transplantation in children. A TCRbeta library incorporating unique molecular identifiers was prepared. TCRdb redid the calling of the PCR reads with MiXCR, one entry per CDR3 protein. The table lists 140,000 to 150,000 distinct CDR3 sequences, about 9% of them singletons. Concerning this clonotype: Its antigen is currently unknown.

Study findings and constraints: Several hundred expanded graft clones reportedly gave rise to the alpha-beta T cells present about two months after transplant. The high TCRbeta diversity at day 60 in some patients came from surviving recipient T cells and thymic progenitors. Most T-cell counts and diversity one year after the transplant came from T cells that were newly produced.

This CDR3 region has 15 residues. Trimming removed 1 base at V and 1 base at J, with 10 bases between. The V call is TRBV12-3 or TRBV12-4, the J call TRBJ1-1; unclear D gene. Sequencing was performed on PBMCs, mostly from graft donor cells, taken 180 days after TCRalphabeta/CD19-depleted stem cell transplant. The sequence derives from a female patient aged 2 to 10 who had a stem cell transplant for congenital amegakaryocytic thrombocytopenia, so the T cells may come from the graft donor. The CDR3 loop reads CASSLVVTPNTEAFF. CDR3 bases: TGTGCCAGCAGTTTAGTCGTGACACCGAACACTGAAGCTTTCTTT.